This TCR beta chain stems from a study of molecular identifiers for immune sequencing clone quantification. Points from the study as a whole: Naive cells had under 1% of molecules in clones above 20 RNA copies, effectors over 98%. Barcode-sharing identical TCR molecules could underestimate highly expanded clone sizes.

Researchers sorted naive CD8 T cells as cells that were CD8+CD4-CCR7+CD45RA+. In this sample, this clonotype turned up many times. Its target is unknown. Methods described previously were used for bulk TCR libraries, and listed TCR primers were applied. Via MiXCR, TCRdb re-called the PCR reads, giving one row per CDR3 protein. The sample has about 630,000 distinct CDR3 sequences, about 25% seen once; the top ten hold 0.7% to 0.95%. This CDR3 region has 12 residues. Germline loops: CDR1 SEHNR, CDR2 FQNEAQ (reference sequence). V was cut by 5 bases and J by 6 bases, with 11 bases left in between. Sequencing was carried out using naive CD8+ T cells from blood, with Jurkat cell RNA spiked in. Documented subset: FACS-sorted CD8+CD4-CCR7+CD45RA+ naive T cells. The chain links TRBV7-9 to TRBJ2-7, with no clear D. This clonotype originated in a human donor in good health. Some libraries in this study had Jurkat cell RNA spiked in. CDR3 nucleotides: TGTGCCAGCAGCCCCGAAGGGTTCGAGCAGTACTTC. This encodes CASSPEGFEQYF.